This T cell receptor beta chain was sequenced for a study of T cell responses to AZD1222 COVID-19 vaccine (TCRdb year 2021). A note on the overall study: A total of approximately 240 trial participants underwent TCR sequencing, of whom roughly 210 had received two doses of AZD1222 and 26 had received two doses of the MenACWY control vaccine. Enrollment into the trials was organized by age into subgroups of 18-55, 56-69 and 70-plus years, and those subgroups contained about 160, 30 and 59 TCR-sequenced participants, respectively.

Points on this clone: The antigen it recognizes is unknown. It has no much larger one-base neighbor in the sample; base qualities were not kept.

The CDR3 regions of human TCRbeta chains were subjected to immunosequencing. On the study's bioinformatics: Repertoire TCRs were matched against a reference library of SARS-CoV-2-specific TCRs generated with the MIRA antigen-specificity platform. Breadth meant the fraction of unique TCRs that were SARS-CoV-2-associated, whereas depth meant the fraction of total T cells that were SARS-CoV-2-associated. Using the MIRA data, every spike-specific TCR was mapped to the spike region that the TCR reacted to and assigned to either a CD4 or a CD8 class. Log10-transformed breadth and depth values were compared by one-way ANOVA with Sidak's multiple comparisons tests. Imported from immuneACCESS, the table was reduced by TCRdb to in-frame sequences with V and J called. These copies leave out some clones; in studies compared against another copy, an unresolved V gene accounts for under half, and the cause of the remainder is not known. Clone size and the V and J calls come from that table; the DNA yielded D and trimming. A total of 80,000 to 90,000 clones appear in this sample, 70% to 90% of them only once. The ten biggest clones cover 4.7% of the sample.

The label giving this sample's time point can be read as: baseline before first vaccination. What this sample's treatment or condition label stands for: meningococcal conjugate vaccine given as trial control. The vaccinee samples were drawn from two UK trials, COV001 and COV002, one of which was a single-blind randomized controlled phase 2/3 trial testing AZD1222 (ChAdOx1 nCoV-19) in healthy adults. For TCRbeta chain sequencing, PBMC samples were collected from trial participants at day 0 and at day 28 after the second dose. Trimming costs V 3 bases and J 7 bases, and their ends lie 17 bases apart. From cysteine to phenylalanine, the CDR3 is 14 amino acids long. The retained sequence is limited to the CDR3, 42 bases, with the frame set at the first base. Reading the germline V gene gives CDR1 SGHRS and CDR2 YFSETQ. Study-wide conclusions, independent of this receptor: CD4 TCRs associated with the vaccine covered the entire spike protein, and the dominant responses were in regions 160-218 and 743-854. Because no day 14 peak-response samples were available, repertoires were characterized only after the peak T cell response. Nearly half of unique spike-specific TCRs reportedly recognized epitopes outside regions mutated in the B.1.351 and B.1.1.7 variants. Participants were mostly white British, with more females than males. The authors suggested clonal diversity may have been underestimated. The 56-69-year group was small, and its depth increase did not reach significance, likely because of low power. Only 5 to 7 AZD1222 recipients were SARS-CoV-2 seropositive at baseline, limiting conclusions about previously exposed vaccinees. A significant rise in spike-specific TCR breadth and depth was observed after two AZD1222 doses relative to day 0 and relative to MenACWY recipients.

The clonotype originates from an adult in good health. The chain is made from TRBV5-1 and TRBJ2-7; TRBD2 is a weak D gene call, 5 bases matching. The material sequenced was peripheral blood, taken on day 0 of MenACWY control vaccination. The nucleotide sequence reads as follows: TGCGCCAGCAGCTCGTCACTAGAACTGCAAGAGCAGTACTTC. Its protein reads: CASSSSLELQEQYF.